These 8 T cell receptor beta chains were sequenced from one sample in a study of blood T cell repertoires in COVID-19. The data were produced by immunoSEQ multiplex PCR, yet TCRdb's version contains in-frame clones alone and is incomplete. The sample records roughly 120,000 clones, around 90% being singletons. Sequencing was performed on peripheral blood. The receptors originated from a man aged 50 or older with COVID-19, enrolled during active disease.

The chain uses TRBV6-2 or TRBV6-3 and TRBJ1-2; 9 positions agree with TRBD1. Looked up from germline, CDR1 is MNHEY and CDR2 is SVGEGT. This CDR3 contains 14 residues. Trimming took 2 bases from V and 6 from J; bases not matched to a gene: 4. The CDR3 nucleotides are TGTGCCAGCAGTTACCCGGACAGGGGACATGGCTACACCTTC. Translated: CASSYPDRGHGYTF.

V and J are TRBV3-1 (or the pseudogene TRBV3-2) and TRBJ2-1, with TRBD2 matching 13 bases. The germline gives CDR1 LGHDT, CDR2 YNNKEL (reference sequence). The CDR3 runs to 17 residues. Trimming cost V 3 bases and J 5 bases; bases outside gene matches: 7. The CDR3, as DNA: TGTGCCAGCAGCCACGGACTAGCGGGAGTCACGGACAATGAGCAGTTCTTC. This encodes CASSHGLAGVTDNEQFF.

The chain recombines TRBV5-1 with TRBJ2-1, with 12 bases lining up with TRBD2. Germline CDR1 SGHRS, CDR2 YFSETQ. V gave up 7 bases and J gave up 7 bases; unmatched junction bases: 9. This CDR3 is 15 amino acids long. The CDR3: CASAPTSGRLNEQFF. CDR3 DNA: TGCGCCAGCGCCCCGACTAGCGGGAGATTGAATGAGCAGTTCTTC.

The V gene is TRBV4-1, the J gene TRBJ1-5, with D possibly being TRBD1 (5 bases). CDR3 size: 14 residues. From germline, CDR1 is MGHRA and CDR2 YSYEKL. V was cut by 0 bases and J by 5 bases, with 8 bases left in between. In DNA, the CDR3 is TGCGCCAGCAGCCAAGAGCAGGGTCATCAGCCCCAGCATTTT. Translating gives CASSQEQGHQPQHF.

V usage is TRBV10-1 and J usage is TRBJ1-1, with a tentative D call TRBD1 (5 bases). The V gene lost 5 bases and the J gene lost 3 bases, with 10 bases spanning the gap. This CDR3 region has 13 residues. Germline assignment: CDR1 WNHNN and CDR2 SYGVQD (reference sequence). CDR3: CASSTDTDTEAFF. The CDR3 nucleotides are TGCGCCAGCAGTACGGACACTGACACTGAAGCTTTCTTT.

In DNA form, the CDR3 reads TGTGCCAGCAGCTTAGCCCCCCCTAGCGGGGGCACCGGGGAGCTGTTTTTT. Protein: CASSLAPPSGGTGELFF. The gene calls are TRBV7-8 and TRBJ2-2; 10 nucleotides line up with TRBD2. V shed 0 bases, J shed 4 bases, and the junction held 5 bases outside the gene matches. Germline loops: CDR1 SGHVS, CDR2 FQNEAQ. CDR3 size: 17 residues.

The chain has TRBV28 and TRBJ2-3, with unresolved D. The CDR3 extends over 12 amino acids. Trimming shortened V by 9 bases and J by 3 bases, and 10 bases separated the two germline ends. The V gene's germline CDR1 is MDHEN and CDR2 SYDVKM. CDR3 DNA: TGTGCCAGTCTTGGCCTGACAGATACGCAGTATTTT. It translates to CASLGLTDTQYF.

The chain recombines TRBV5-1 with TRBJ2-1; the D gene is possibly TRBD2 (5 bases). The V end lost 1 base, the J end lost 1 base, and 12 bases lay between the germline ends. The CDR3 is 16 residues long. Germline V lookup: CDR1 SGHRS, CDR2 YFSETQ. The CDR3: CASSLNGEKSYNEQFF. As DNA, the CDR3 is TGCGCCAGCAGCTTGAATGGGGAGAAGTCCTACAATGAGCAGTTCTTC.